The 31 T cell receptor beta chains below come from one sample, sequenced in a study of T cell clonality in common variable immunodeficiency (dated by TCRdb to 2014 to 2015). Library preparation was by the immunoSEQ multiplex PCR assay. In TCRdb, the immuneACCESS table is reduced to in-frame sequences with V and J assigned. These tables do not hold every clone; where another copy was compared, an unresolved V gene accounts for under half, and the others remain unexplained. This sample has about 34,000 clones, none of them a singleton. Roughly 3.2% of the sample rests with the top ten. The sample was peripheral blood mononuclear cells. The source is a person between 18 and 75 years old in good health.

This clone has ten or more counts. The CDR3 goes on 3 residues after the read ends, and that part is filled in from the germline J gene. The genes are TRBV14 and TRBJ2-4; 8 bases line up with TRBD1. CDR1 and CDR2 from the germline V gene are SGHDN and FVKESK. The CDR3 extends over 20 amino acids. V dropped 4 bases and J dropped 3; count of bases not matched to a gene: 20. CDR3: CASSLNSLKDRGYGKNIQYF. CDR3 bases read: TGTGCCAGCAGCCTGAATTCCCTAAAAGACAGGGGATATGGCAAAAACATT.

This clone occurred many times. The read stops 3 residues short of the end of the CDR3; the missing end is completed from the germline J gene. The V call is TRBV18, the J call TRBJ2-5; weak D call: TRBD1 (5 bases). This CDR3 is built from 13 residues. CDR1 is KGHSH, CDR2 LQKENI, per germline. V lost 0 bases, J lost 6 bases, and 8 bases lay in between. The CDR3 reads CASSPPTAKTQYF. The covered CDR3 bases are TGTGCCAGCTCACCACCGACAGCTAAGACC. The variable domain in full, with the rest retrieved from reference TRBV18 and TRBJ2-5, is NAGVMQNPRHLVRRRGQEARLRCSPMKGHSHVYWYRQLPEEGLKFMVYLQKENIIDESGMPKERFSAEFPKEGPSILRIQQVVRGDSAAYFCASSPPTAKTQYFGPGTRLLVL.

Ten or more counts support this clone. The observed sequence ends 3 residues before the CDR3 terminus, with the missing tail filled in from the germline J gene. The chain recombines TRBV4-1 with TRBJ2-3; D gene unclear. Looked up from germline, CDR1 is MGHRA and CDR2 is YSYEKL. Trimming cost V 1 base and J 2 bases, with 10 bases left between them. This CDR3 has 15 amino acids. The covered CDR3 bases are TGCGCCAGCAGCCAAGTTGAAGTAGTCACAGATACG. Its protein product is CASSQVEVVTDT. The CDR3 in its entirety is CASSQVEVVTDTQYF.

This clone was observed many times. The sequenced fragment ends 3 residues before the CDR3 boundary, so the rest is inferred from the germline J gene. The rearrangement links TRBV5-1 to TRBJ1-1, with 7 positions matching TRBD1. There are 11 residues in the CDR3. Germline lookup yields CDR1 SGHRS and CDR2 YFSETQ. The CDR3 sequence: CASSGRGEAFF. CDR3 DNA (partial): TGCGCCAGCAGTGGCAGGGGGGAA.

In its sample, this clone was seen many times. The read is 3 residues too short to cover the CDR3 end, so that end is filled in from the germline J gene. The chain couples TRBV6-2 or TRBV6-3 to TRBJ2-1; 8 nucleotides agree with TRBD2. J gave up 0 bases and V 5 bases, and 6 bases lay outside the gene matches. In germline, CDR1 is MNHEY, CDR2 SVGEGT. CDR3 length: 16 amino acids. Here the CDR3 reads CASSVAGLSSYNEQFF. CDR3 bases read: TGTGCCAGCAGTGTAGCGGGGCTTAGCTCCTACAATGAG.

This clone was seen at least ten times. Read coverage stops 3 residues before the CDR3 terminus; the germline J gene supplies the remainder. The chain carries TRBV6-2 or TRBV6-3 and TRBJ2-1, with TRBD2 identical over 8 bases. Germline lookup yields CDR1 MNHEY and CDR2 SVGEGT. The V and J ends lost 5 bases and 4 bases, in that order; junction bases with no gene match: 7. This CDR3 has 15 amino acids. The CDR3 loop is CASSPTSGRYNEQFF. CDR3 DNA (partial): TGTGCCAGCAGTCCTACTAGCGGAAGGTACAATGAG.

This clone was seen at least ten times. Read sequence stops 3 residues before the CDR3 end, and the germline J gene provides the missing end. V and J are TRBV5-4 and TRBJ1-4; a possible D gene is TRBD1 (6 bases). Germline CDR1 reads SGHNT; CDR2 reads YYREEE (reference sequence). There are 13 residues in the CDR3. Trimming removed 4 bases from V and 6 bases from J, with 10 bases in between. The CDR3 here is CASSQRQDEKLFF. The DNA read from the CDR3 is TGTGCCAGCAGCCAACGACAGGATGAAAAA. The whole variable domain, filled in from reference TRBV5-4 and TRBJ1-4, reads ETGVTQSPTHLIKTRGQQVTLRCSSQSGHNTVSWYQQALGQGPQFIFQYYREEENGRGNFPPRFSGLQFPNYSSELNVNALELDDSALYLCASSQRQDEKLFFGSGTQLSVL.

This clone has ten or more counts. The read finishes 3 residues shy of the CDR3 end, and the germline J gene is used to complete it. The J gene is TRBJ1-2, the V gene TRBV5-1, with D possibly being TRBD1 (6 bases). Germline V CDR1 and CDR2: SGHRS, YFSETQ. The CDR3 length is 15 residues. V lost 4 bases and J lost 7, with 20 bases in between. The chain's CDR3 is CASSLRQQGGAGYTF. Incomplete CDR3 DNA: TGCGCCAGCAGCCTTCGTCAACAGGGTGGGGCTGGC.

This clone appeared many times. The read terminates 3 residues ahead of where the CDR3 ends, so the germline J gene completes it. This chain links TRBV7-8 with TRBJ2-7; no reliable D call. The CDR3 length is 11 residues. In germline, CDR1 is SGHVS, CDR2 FQNEAQ. Trimming took off 5 bases at V and 1 base at J, with 3 bases between the two ends. The sequenced part of the CDR3 DNA is TGTGCCAGCAGCAGGTCCTACGAG. Residues: CASSRSYE. In full, the CDR3 reads CASSRSYEQYF.

This clone came up many times. The read halts 3 residues ahead of the CDR3 end, with the missing end drawn from the germline J gene. The chain recombines TRBV23-1 with TRBJ2-1, with TRBD1 identical over 8 bases. TRBV23-1 is an open reading frame, and its role is uncertain. The CDR3 runs to 18 residues. Losses at the gene ends were 7 bases for V and 7 bases for J; bases not matched to a gene: 21. CDR3 amino acids: CASNRRDRWHPIRNEQFF. CDR3 DNA, as far as it was read: TGCGCCAGCAACCGAAGGGACAGGTGGCACCCTATAAGGAATGAG.

This clone was picked up a small number of times. The missing CDR3 end, 3 residues past where the read stops, is filled in from the germline J gene. The chain combines TRBV7-2 with TRBJ2-3; 7 bases match TRBD2. The CDR3 totals 15 residues. Germline V gene sequence: CDR1 SGHTA, CDR2 FQGNSA. J gave up 0 bases and V 7 bases, and 7 bases lay outside the gene matches. The sequenced CDR3 bases are TGTGCCAGCAACTTCCTAGCGGACAGCACAGATACG. Its translation: CASNFLADSTDT. The full CDR3 protein is CASNFLADSTDTQYF.

This clone was picked up many times. The CDR3 goes on 3 residues after the read ends, and that part is filled in from the germline J gene. The J gene is TRBJ2-3, the V gene TRBV18; 10 bases fit TRBD1. This CDR3 has 15 amino acids. Germline V gene sequence: CDR1 KGHSH, CDR2 LQKENI. The V and J ends lost 5 bases and 6 bases, in that order; junction bases with no gene match: 8. CDR3 residues: CASSSGDRGGDTQYF. The part of the CDR3 DNA that was read is TGTGCCAGCTCATCGGGGGACAGGGGAGGTGATACG.

This clone was observed many times. The read halts 3 residues ahead of the CDR3 end, with the missing end drawn from the germline J gene. This chain uses TRBV5-1 with TRBJ1-1; a weak D match, TRBD1 (6 bases). The CDR3 totals 16 residues. The V gene lost 4 bases and the J gene lost 2 bases, with 18 bases spanning the gap. The germline V gene has CDR1 SGHRS and CDR2 YFSETQ. This CDR3 is CASSRGAGRINTEAFF. CDR3 bases read: TGCGCCAGCAGCCGGGGGGCAGGACGGATCAACACTGAA.

This clone was seen at least ten times. The CDR3 end is not reached by the read, which stops 3 residues before it; the germline J gene fills it in. The V gene is TRBV5-6, the J gene TRBJ1-1, with D perhaps TRBD1 (6 bases). The CDR3 loop spans 14 amino acids. Per germline, CDR1 SGHDT and CDR2 YYEEEE. V lost 4 bases, J lost 4 bases, and 14 bases lay in between. The CDR3 loop reads CASSPKGGVTEAFF. The DNA read from the CDR3 is TGTGCCAGCAGCCCCAAAGGGGGTGTCACTGAA.

This clone occurred many times. The read halts 3 residues ahead of the CDR3 end, with the missing end drawn from the germline J gene. The rearrangement joins TRBV7-9 to TRBJ2-7; TRBD1 aligns across 11 bases. This CDR3 is built from 15 residues. Unmatched junction bases numbered 8, after V lost 6 bases and J lost 4 bases. CDR1 is SEHNR, CDR2 FQNEAQ, per germline (reference sequence). The CDR3 sequence: CASRLGQGALYEQYF. The CDR3 DNA, read in part, is TGTGCCAGCAGGCTTGGACAGGGGGCCTTATACGAG. Full variable domain (missing parts from reference TRBV7-9 and TRBJ2-7): DTGVSQNPRHKITKRGQNVTFRCDPISEHNRLYWYRQTLGQGPEFLTYFQNEAQLEKSRLLSDRFSAERPKGSFSTLEIQRTEQGDSAMYLCASRLGQGALYEQYFGPGTRLTVT.

This clone was observed a few times. The CDR3 end is not reached by the read, which stops 3 residues before it; the germline J gene fills it in. The J gene is TRBJ1-2, the V gene TRBV7-2; 10 bases line up with TRBD1. Germline lookup yields CDR1 SGHTA and CDR2 FQGNSA. The CDR3 loop spans 15 amino acids. V lost 5 bases to trimming and J lost 4 bases; unmatched junction nucleotides: 7. The sequenced CDR3 bases are TGTGCCAGCAGCCTGACAGGGGGCGCTGGCTATGGC. Translated: CASSLTGGAGYG. The CDR3 in full is CASSLTGGAGYGYTF.

This clone has ten or more counts. The read falls 3 residues short of the CDR3 end, and the missing part is taken from the germline J gene. The rearrangement joins TRBV5-1 to TRBJ2-5; 7 bases agree with TRBD2. The CDR3 is 16 amino acids. J lost 2 bases, V lost 4 bases, and 11 bases had no gene match. CDR1 and CDR2 (germline): SGHRS, YFSETQ. CDR3 DNA (partial): TGCGCCAGCAGCCAGAGGTCTAGCGGAATACAAGAGACC. Translated: CASSQRSSGIQET. From start to end, the CDR3 is CASSQRSSGIQETQYF.

This clone was counted ten times or more. The read terminates 3 residues ahead of where the CDR3 ends, so the germline J gene completes it. V is TRBV30 and J is TRBJ1-4; D perhaps matches TRBD1 (6 bases). Trimming stripped 3 bases from V and 7 bases from J, with 21 bases between. From germline, CDR1 is GTSNPN and CDR2 SVGIG (reference sequence). The CDR3 is made up of 16 amino acids. The CDR3 sequence: CAWSDRAGVGSEKLFF. The CDR3 bases that were read are TGTGCCTGGAGCGATCGAGCAGGGGTAGGAAGTGAAAAA.

This clone was recorded many times. The sequenced part of the CDR3 DNA is TGTGCCAGCAAAAGGGACAGGGCGTCAGATACG. This codes for CASKRDRASDT. The full CDR3 reads CASKRDRASDTQYF. The gene calls are TRBV28 and TRBJ2-3; 9 bases line up with TRBD1. The read is 3 residues too short to cover the CDR3 end, so that end is filled in from the germline J gene. Germline trimming cut 7 bases from V and 4 bases from J; bases unmatched to any gene: 6. This CDR3 has 14 residues. Germline-derived CDR1 and CDR2 are MDHEN and SYDVKM.

This clone was found many times. The sequenced fragment ends 3 residues before the CDR3 boundary, so the rest is inferred from the germline J gene. V gene TRBV7-9 combines with J gene TRBJ2-7; perhaps TRBD1 as D (6 bases). Germline V gene data show CDR1 as SEHNR and CDR2 as FQNEAQ (reference sequence). CDR3 length: 14 amino acids. Trimming stripped 5 bases from V and 2 bases from J, with 13 bases between. CDR3 loop: CASSPWTVAYEQYF. CDR3 DNA, as far as it was read: TGTGCCAGCAGCCCGTGGACAGTGGCCTACGAG. Looking up the rest from reference TRBV7-9 and TRBJ2-7 gives the full variable domain: DTGVSQNPRHKITKRGQNVTFRCDPISEHNRLYWYRQTLGQGPEFLTYFQNEAQLEKSRLLSDRFSAERPKGSFSTLEIQRTEQGDSAMYLCASSPWTVAYEQYFGPGTRLTVT.

This clone showed up many times. The missing CDR3 end, 3 residues past where the read stops, is filled in from the germline J gene. The V call is TRBV28, the J call TRBJ2-1; D is undetermined. The CDR3 contains 14 residues. Trimming pared 10 bases from V and 1 base from J, leaving 14 bases between. The germline V gene encodes CDR1 MDHEN and CDR2 SYDVKM. The CDR3 bases that were read are TGTGCCACCAGAGTCTCAACATCCTACAATGAG. Translating it yields CATRVSTSYNE. The whole CDR3 protein reads CATRVSTSYNEQFF.

There are many counts of this clone. The read stops 3 residues short of the end of the CDR3; the missing end is completed from the germline J gene. The chain links TRBV20-1 to TRBJ2-5, with TRBD2 matching over 10 bases. V was pared by 3 bases and J by 3 bases, with 10 bases of the junction left unmatched. The germline CDR1 and CDR2 sequences are DFQATT and SNEGSKA (reference sequence). This CDR3 is built from 16 residues. Incomplete CDR3 DNA: TGCAGTGCTAGTAGGGTAGCGGGAGGAGAAAAAGAGACC. It is translated as CSASRVAGGEKET. The full CDR3 protein is CSASRVAGGEKETQYF.

This clone was detected many times. The sequence runs out 3 residues before the end of the CDR3; the remainder is reconstructed from the germline J gene. The rearrangement uses TRBV19 and TRBJ2-6; TRBD1 might be the D (6 bases). Germline-derived CDR1 and CDR2 are LNHDA and SQIVND (reference sequence). Trimming pared 3 bases from V and 0 bases from J, leaving 12 bases between. CDR3 length equals 17 residues. Incomplete CDR3 DNA: TGTGCCAGTAGTATGTCAGGGGCGTACTCTGGGGCCAACGTC. It translates to CASSMSGAYSGANV. The CDR3 as a whole reads CASSMSGAYSGANVLTF.

This clone was seen many times. From the germline J gene comes the end of the CDR3, since the read stops 3 residues before it. The chain joins TRBV4-1 to TRBJ1-2; the D gene is possibly TRBD1 (5 bases). The germline V gene encodes CDR1 MGHRA and CDR2 YSYEKL. The CDR3 totals 14 residues. Trimming pared 5 bases from V and 6 bases from J, leaving 16 bases between. The sequenced part of the CDR3 DNA is TGCGCCAGCAGCGCTCGGGGACTTGTTGATGGC. It translates to CASSARGLVDG. The CDR3 in full is CASSARGLVDGYTF.

This clone occurred many times. The read ends 3 residues before the CDR3 terminus; that terminus is restored from the germline J gene. The chain has TRBV19 and TRBJ1-5; tentative D call: TRBD1 (6 bases). The germline V gene encodes CDR1 LNHDA and CDR2 SQIVND (reference sequence). The CDR3 is 15 amino acids. Trimming took off 5 bases at V and 0 bases at J, with 11 bases between the two ends. CDR3 residues: CASSWTADSNQPQHF. The covered CDR3 bases are TGTGCCAGTAGTTGGACAGCAGATAGCAATCAGCCC.

This clone was picked up many times. The CDR3 end is not reached by the read, which stops 3 residues before it; the germline J gene fills it in. The rearrangement links TRBV30 to TRBJ1-2, with 7 bases fitting TRBD1. CDR3 size: 16 residues. CDR1 is GTSNPN, CDR2 SVGIG, per germline (reference sequence). J lost 5 bases, V lost 4 bases, and 16 bases had no gene match. CDR3 residues: CAWIPGRGLQKYGYTF. Partial CDR3 DNA: TGTGCCTGGATTCCGGGCAGGGGGTTACAAAAATATGGC. Full variable domain (outside the CDR3, taken from reference TRBV30 and TRBJ1-2): SQTIHQWPATLVQPVGSPLSLECTVEGTSNPNLYWYRQAAGRGLQLLFYSVGIGQISSEVPQNLSASRPQDRQFILSSKKLLLSDSGFYLCAWIPGRGLQKYGYTFGSGTRLTVV.

This clone showed up many times. The sequence runs out 3 residues before the end of the CDR3; the remainder is reconstructed from the germline J gene. V gene TRBV20-1 combines with J gene TRBJ2-1; 10 bases align to TRBD2. Trimming at V came to 5 bases and at J to 3 bases, leaving 4 bases not matched to a gene. CDR1 DFQATT and CDR2 SNEGSKA come from the germline V gene (reference sequence). This CDR3 spans 14 amino acids. CDR3 DNA (partial): TGCAGTGCTTTTCTAGCGGGGGACTACAATGAG. It yields the protein CSAFLAGDYNE. The whole CDR3 protein reads CSAFLAGDYNEQFF.

This clone was counted many times. The CDR3 is cut off 3 residues early in the read; its end comes from the germline J gene. The chain uses TRBV19 and TRBJ1-3, with TRBD1 matching over 8 bases. CDR1 and CDR2 (germline): LNHDA, SQIVND (reference sequence). The V and J ends lost 10 bases and 0 bases, in that order; junction bases with no gene match: 5. This CDR3 region has 14 residues. CDR3 sequence: CATGDRHSGNTIYF. The sequenced part of the CDR3 DNA is TGTGCCACCGGGGACAGGCACTCTGGAAACACC.

The table lists this clone with many counts. Read coverage stops 3 residues before the CDR3 terminus; the germline J gene supplies the remainder. The gene calls are TRBV19 and TRBJ1-1; TRBD1 agrees at 9 bases. The CDR3 is 15 amino acids. V dropped 4 bases and J dropped 4; count of bases not matched to a gene: 7. CDR1 and CDR2 from the germline V gene are LNHDA and SQIVND (reference sequence). CDR3 sequence: CASSRDRVSGTEAFF. The CDR3 DNA, read in part, is TGTGCCAGTAGTAGGGACAGGGTTTCCGGCACTGAA. The variable domain in full, completed from reference TRBV19 and TRBJ1-1, reads DGGITQSPKYLFRKEGQNVTLSCEQNLNHDAMYWYRQDPGQGLRLIYYSQIVNDFQKGDIAEGYSVSREKKESFPLTVTSAQKNPTAFYLCASSRDRVSGTEAFFGQGTRLTVV.

This clone was picked up many times. The read comes to an end 3 residues before the CDR3 does, leaving the germline J gene to fill in the end. V usage is TRBV20-1 and J usage is TRBJ1-3; TRBD1 might be the D (5 bases). Per germline, CDR1 DFQATT and CDR2 SNEGSKA (reference sequence). The CDR3 runs 13 residues. Trimming took off 7 bases at V and 2 bases at J, with 12 bases between the two ends. CDR3 amino acids: CSVLGVAGNTIYF. CDR3 bases read: TGCAGTGTCTTAGGGGTGGCTGGAAACACC.

This clone was seen repeatedly, ten times or more. The read finishes 3 residues shy of the CDR3 end, and the germline J gene is used to complete it. The chain recombines TRBV20-1 with TRBJ1-1; a possible D gene is TRBD1 (6 bases). The ends were cut back, 4 bases at V and 6 bases at J, with 12 bases in the middle. Germline CDR1 and CDR2: DFQATT and SNEGSKA (reference sequence). The length of the CDR3 is 12 residues. CDR3 residues: CSAKVAGAEAFF. The DNA read from the CDR3 is TGCAGTGCTAAGGTGGCAGGGGCTGAA.